These T cell receptor beta chains were read from a single sample in a study of cytomegalovirus exposure and HLA in healthy donors. Using immunoSEQ multiplex PCR, the repertoire was profiled, and TCRdb retains in-frame clones only, with some absent. The sample lists about 76,000 clones; 65% to 85% were seen once. Sequenced material: PBMCs. These receptors all come from a man aged 55 to 70 in good health and CMV-seropositive. Both conserved end residues are part of each CDR3. A D gene is named only where the DNA matches it firmly. Clone size is given for some rows only: seen once, a few or many times, or a class if the clone is expanded.

d_call | clone_size | j_call | v_call | cdr3_aa | cdr3_nt
NA | few | TRBJ2-3 | TRBV19 | CASSIVQGPSTDTQYF | TGTGCCAGTAGTATTGTTCAGGGGCCCTCCACAGATACGCAGTATTTT
TRBD2 | few | TRBJ2-5 | TRBV13 | CASSLGGSGRGETQYF | TGTGCCAGCAGCTTAGGGGGTAGCGGGAGAGGAGAGACCCAGTACTTC
NA | NA | TRBJ1-2 | TRBV20-1 | CSSGGYTF | TGCAGTTCAGGTGGCTACACCTTC
TRBD2 | few | TRBJ2-3 | TRBV5-1 | CASSASGVLDTQYF | TGCGCCAGCAGTGCTAGCGGGGTATTAGATACGCAGTATTTT
TRBD1 | NA | TRBJ2-7 | TRBV30 | CAWTRQGSSYEQYF | TGTGCCTGGACCAGACAGGGGTCCTCCTACGAGCAGTACTTC
TRBD2 | NA | TRBJ2-7 | TRBV10-2 | CASRRGGAYEQYF | TGCGCCAGCAGACGCGGGGGGGCCTACGAGCAGTACTTC
TRBD1 | NA | TRBJ2-5 | TRBV7-2 | CASSFRWDRPTKQYF | TGTGCCAGCAGCTTCAGATGGGACAGACCTACGAAGCAGTACTTC
TRBD1 | NA | TRBJ1-1 | TRBV28 | CASSPWTGENTEAFF | TGTGCCAGCAGTCCCTGGACAGGGGAGAACACTGAAGCTTTCTTT
TRBD1 | NA | TRBJ2-2 | TRBV14 | CASSHRQGTGQELFF | TGTGCCAGCAGCCATCGCCAGGGGACAGGGCAGGAGCTGTTTTTT
TRBD1 | NA | TRBJ2-1 | TRBV29-1 | CSVGQGSYNEQFF | TGCAGCGTAGGACAGGGTTCCTACAATGAGCAGTTCTTC
TRBD2 | NA | TRBJ2-3 | TRBV6-1 | CASSEVSGGTDTQYF | TGTGCCAGCAGTGAAGTTAGCGGGGGGACAGATACGCAGTATTTT
NA | few | TRBJ1-1 | TRBV5-4 | CASSLDGGNTEAFF | TGTGCCAGCAGCTTGGACGGAGGAAACACTGAAGCTTTCTTT
NA | NA | TRBJ1-4 | TRBV30 | CAWHRLGDKGGSEKLFF | TGTGCCTGGCACCGCCTGGGGGATAAGGGAGGGAGCGAAAAACTGTTTTTT
NA | NA | TRBJ2-3 | TRBV5-1 | CASSLGRGTDTQYF | TGCGCCAGCAGCTTGGGCAGGGGCACAGATACGCAGTATTTT
NA | NA | TRBJ2-1 | TRBV10-1 | CASSESGREQFF | TGCGCCAGCAGTGAGTCGGGGCGTGAGCAGTTCTTC
NA | NA | TRBJ2-7 | TRBV1 | CTSSGAGKQYF | TGCACCAGCAGCGGGGCGGGGAAGCAGTACTTC